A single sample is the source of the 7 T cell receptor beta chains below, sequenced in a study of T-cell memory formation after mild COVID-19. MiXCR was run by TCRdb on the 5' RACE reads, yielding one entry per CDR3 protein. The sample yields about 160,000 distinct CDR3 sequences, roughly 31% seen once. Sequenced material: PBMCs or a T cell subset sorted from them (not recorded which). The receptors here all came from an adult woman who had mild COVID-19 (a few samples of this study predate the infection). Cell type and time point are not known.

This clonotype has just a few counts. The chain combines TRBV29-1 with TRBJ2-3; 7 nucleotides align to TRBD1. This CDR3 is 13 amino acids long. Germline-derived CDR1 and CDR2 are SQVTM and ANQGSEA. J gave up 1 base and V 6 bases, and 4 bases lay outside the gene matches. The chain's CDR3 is CSVYRGGTDTQYF. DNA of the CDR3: TGCAGCGTCTACAGGGGAGGCACAGATACGCAGTATTTT.

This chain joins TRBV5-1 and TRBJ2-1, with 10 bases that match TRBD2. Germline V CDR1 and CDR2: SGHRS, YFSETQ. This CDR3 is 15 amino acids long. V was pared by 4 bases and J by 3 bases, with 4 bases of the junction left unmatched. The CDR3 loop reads CASSQTSGFYNEQFF. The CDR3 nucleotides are TGCGCCAGCAGCCAGACTAGCGGGTTCTACAATGAGCAGTTCTTC.

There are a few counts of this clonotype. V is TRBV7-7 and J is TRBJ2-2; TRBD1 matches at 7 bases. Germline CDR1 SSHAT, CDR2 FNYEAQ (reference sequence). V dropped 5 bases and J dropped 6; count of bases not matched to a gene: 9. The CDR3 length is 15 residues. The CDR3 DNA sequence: TGTGCCAGCAGCCGTACATCGGGACAGTCCGGGGAGCTGTTTTTT. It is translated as CASSRTSGQSGELFF.

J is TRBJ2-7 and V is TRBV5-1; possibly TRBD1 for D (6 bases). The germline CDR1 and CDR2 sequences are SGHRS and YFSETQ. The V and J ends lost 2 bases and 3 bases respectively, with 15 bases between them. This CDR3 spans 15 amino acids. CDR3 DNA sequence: TGCGCCAGCAGCTTAACAGGGCTTTTCGGCTACGAGCAGTACTTC. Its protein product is CASSLTGLFGYEQYF.

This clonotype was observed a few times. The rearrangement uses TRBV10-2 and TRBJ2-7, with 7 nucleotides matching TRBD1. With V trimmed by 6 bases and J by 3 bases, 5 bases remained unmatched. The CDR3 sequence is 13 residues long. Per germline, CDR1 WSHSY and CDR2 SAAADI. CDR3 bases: TGCGCCAGCAGGCCGGGACAGAACTACGAGCAGTACTTC. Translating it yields CASRPGQNYEQYF.

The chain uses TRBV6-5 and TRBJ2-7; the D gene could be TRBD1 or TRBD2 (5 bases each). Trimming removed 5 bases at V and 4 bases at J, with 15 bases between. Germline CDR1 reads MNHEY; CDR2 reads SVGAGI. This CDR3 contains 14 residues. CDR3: CASSPVRGGYEQYF. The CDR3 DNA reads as TGTGCCAGCAGTCCCGTGAGGGGCGGGTACGAGCAGTACTTC.

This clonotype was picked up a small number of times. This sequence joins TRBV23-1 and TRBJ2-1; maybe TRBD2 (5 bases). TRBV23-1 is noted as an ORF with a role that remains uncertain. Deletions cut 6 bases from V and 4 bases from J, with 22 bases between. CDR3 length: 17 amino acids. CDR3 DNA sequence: TGCGCCAGCAGCCGCCCCTCGGGGATCATAACGTACAATGAGCAGTTCTTC. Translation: CASSRPSGIITYNEQFF.